This TCR beta chain was found in a study of shared clonotypes between healthy human individuals. Naive CD8 cells, CD45RO-negative and positively selected for CCR7, excluded terminally differentiated effector memory CD45RA+ cells. The V end lost 3 bases, the J end lost 2 bases, and 11 bases lay between the germline ends. The germline V gene has CDR1 SGHVS and CDR2 FNYEAQ. The CDR3 consists of 15 residues. Profiling relied on immunoSEQ multiplex PCR, and the TCRdb table lists in-frame clones only, not all of them. The data hold about 2 million clones, with approximately 94% observed a single time. This receptor was obtained from a man aged 18 to 30 in good health. The rearrangement joins TRBV7-6 to TRBJ2-1, with a weak D call TRBD2 (6 bases). The sequenced sample was naive CD8+ T cells sorted from blood. The chain's CDR3 is CASSLDAGTYNEQFF. The CDR3 DNA reads TGTGCCAGCAGCTTGGATGCGGGGACCTACAATGAGCAGTTCTTC.